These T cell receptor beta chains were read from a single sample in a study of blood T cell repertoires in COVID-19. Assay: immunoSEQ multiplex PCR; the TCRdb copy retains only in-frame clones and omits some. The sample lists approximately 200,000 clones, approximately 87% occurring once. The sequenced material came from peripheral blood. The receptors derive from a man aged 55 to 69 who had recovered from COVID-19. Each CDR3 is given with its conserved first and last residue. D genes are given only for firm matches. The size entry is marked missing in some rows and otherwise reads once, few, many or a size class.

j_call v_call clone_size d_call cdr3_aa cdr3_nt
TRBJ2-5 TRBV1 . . CTSPTTGQIRKTQYF TGCACCAGCCCGACCACGGGACAAATTAGGAAGACCCAGTACTTC
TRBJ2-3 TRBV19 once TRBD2 CASRPVGAGGFTDTQYF TGTGCCAGTAGGCCCGTGGGGGCGGGGGGATTCACAGATACGCAGTATTTT
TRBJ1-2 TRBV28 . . CASGGSSYGYTF TGTGCCAGCGGAGGGAGTTCCTATGGCTACACCTTC
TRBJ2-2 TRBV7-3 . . CASSLNSNTGELFF TGTGCCAGCAGCTTAAACAGTAACACCGGGGAGCTGTTTTTT
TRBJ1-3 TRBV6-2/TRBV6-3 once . CASSYGEIGPGNTIYF TGTGCCAGCAGTTACGGGGAGATCGGCCCTGGAAACACCATATATTTT
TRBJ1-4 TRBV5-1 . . CASSLASGSNEKLFF TGCGCCAGCAGCTTGGCGAGTGGGAGCAATGAAAAACTGTTTTTT
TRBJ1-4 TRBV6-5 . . CASSYSQAVGEKLFF TGTGCCAGCAGTTACTCCCAGGCTGTCGGCGAAAAACTGTTTTTT
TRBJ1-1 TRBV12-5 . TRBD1 CASGLDETGRNTEAFF TGTGCTAGTGGTTTGGACGAGACAGGGAGGAACACTGAAGCTTTCTTT
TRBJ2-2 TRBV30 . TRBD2 CAWSVPRSGYTGELFF TGTGCCTGGAGTGTACCCCGTAGCGGGTACACCGGGGAGCTGTTTTTT
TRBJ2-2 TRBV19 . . CASRIERRELFF TGTGCCAGTAGAATTGAGCGGAGGGAGCTGTTTTTT
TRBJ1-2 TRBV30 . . CAWSLTHGRGNGYTF TGTGCCTGGAGCCTTACCCATGGCAGGGGAAATGGCTACACCTTC
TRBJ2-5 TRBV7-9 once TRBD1 CASSPGTGWETQYF TGTGCCAGCAGCCCCGGGACAGGGTGGGAGACCCAGTACTTC
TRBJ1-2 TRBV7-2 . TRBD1 CASSPDRGAYGYTF TGTGCCAGCAGCCCGGACAGGGGGGCCTATGGCTACACCTTC
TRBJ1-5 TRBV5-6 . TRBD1 CASSLGTGSNQPQHF TGTGCCAGCAGCTTGGGGACAGGGAGCAATCAGCCCCAGCATTTT
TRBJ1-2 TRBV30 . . CAWSVTSWTANGYTF TGTGCCTGGAGTGTAACTAGTTGGACAGCAAATGGCTACACCTTC
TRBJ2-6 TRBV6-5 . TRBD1 CATGQSSGANVLTF TGTGCCACGGGACAGTCCTCTGGGGCCAACGTCCTGACTTTC
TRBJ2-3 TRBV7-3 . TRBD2 CASSRWLAGDAPGTDTQYF TGTGCCAGCAGCCGGTGGCTAGCGGGAGACGCCCCCGGCACAGATACGCAGTATTTT
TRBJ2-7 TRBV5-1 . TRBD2 CASSSSLAGGHEQYF TGCGCCAGCAGCTCGAGTCTAGCGGGAGGGCACGAGCAGTACTTC
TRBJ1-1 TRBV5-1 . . CASSSDGANGVAFF TGCGCCAGCAGCTCGGACGGAGCCAACGGGGTAGCTTTCTTT
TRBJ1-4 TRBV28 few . CASSLTPSANEKLFF TGTGCCAGCAGTTTAACCCCCAGTGCTAATGAAAAACTGTTTTTT
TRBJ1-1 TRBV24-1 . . CATGGVNTEAFF TGTGCCACCGGAGGGGTGAACACTGAAGCTTTCTTT
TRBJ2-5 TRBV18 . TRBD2 CASSPSGGGQETQYF TGTGCCAGCTCACCTTCGGGCGGGGGCCAAGAGACCCAGTACTTC
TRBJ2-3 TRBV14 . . CASSQDWEDTQYF TGTGCCAGCAGCCAAGACTGGGAGGATACGCAGTATTTT
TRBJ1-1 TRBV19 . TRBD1 CASSIYAGGTEAFF TGTGCCAGTAGTATTTATGCAGGGGGCACTGAAGCTTTCTTT
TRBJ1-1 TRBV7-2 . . CASSWVTLSGTEAFF TGTGCCAGCAGCTGGGTGACTCTTTCGGGCACTGAAGCTTTCTTT
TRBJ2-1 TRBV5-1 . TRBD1 CASSPGQGAGNEQFF TGCGCCAGCAGCCCGGGACAGGGGGCTGGGAATGAGCAGTTCTTC
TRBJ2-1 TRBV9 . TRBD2 CASSVAPGLAGGHREQFF TGTGCCAGCAGCGTAGCCCCGGGACTAGCGGGGGGGCACCGTGAGCAGTTCTTC
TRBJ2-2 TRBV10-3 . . CAISESQRTGELFF TGTGCCATCAGTGAGTCCCAGCGAACCGGGGAGCTGTTTTTT
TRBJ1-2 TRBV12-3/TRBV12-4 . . CASSLSRGYTF TGTGCCAGCAGTTTATCCCGTGGCTACACCTTC
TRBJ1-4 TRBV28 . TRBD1 CASSGDSNEKLFF TGTGCCAGCAGTGGGGACAGCAATGAAAAACTGTTTTTT